This T cell receptor beta chain is drawn from a study of shared clonotypes between healthy human individuals. Study as a whole: Every donor yielded three CD4 naive, three CD4 memory, two CD8 naive and one CD8 memory plate.

The germline V gene encodes CDR1 GTSNPN and CDR2 SVGIG (reference sequence). Unmatched junction bases numbered 7, after V lost 5 bases and J lost 0 bases. The length of the CDR3 is 14 residues. Free of recent acute infections or vaccinations, the donors were healthy HIV-negative adults. Libraries were prepared by immunoSEQ multiplex PCR; TCRdb keeps only in-frame clonotypes and omits some of them. The table shows 650,000 to 750,000 clones, with 72% occurring only once. This clonotype was sampled from a woman in her thirties in good health. The sample comprised memory CD4+ T cells sorted from blood. Sample subset: CD45RA-negative fraction. The chain uses TRBV30 and TRBJ2-7, with 7 positions matching TRBD2. CDR3 region: CAWSLASFSYEQYF. CDR3 DNA: TGTGCCTGGTCACTAGCGTCGTTCTCCTACGAGCAGTACTTC.